The rows below give T cell receptor beta chains drawn from one sample of a study of cytomegalovirus exposure and HLA in healthy donors. Clones were read by immunoSEQ multiplex PCR, and TCRdb kept only the in-frame ones, dropping some. The sample holds around 100,000 clones, about four fifths seen once. Sequencing was performed on PBMCs. The receptors were sampled from a man younger than 40 in good health and CMV-seronegative. Each CDR3 is given with its conserved first and last residue. The D gene is left open where the match is weak. Size is omitted from some rows. Given values are once, few, many or a class for expanded clones.

TRBJ2-7 | once | . | TRBV19 | CASSISHPRRGGYEQYF | TGTGCCAGTAGTATATCTCATCCTCGCAGGGGTGGTTACGAGCAGTACTTC
TRBJ2-7 | . | . | TRBV10-2 | CASSDRTEEDEQYF | TGCGCCAGCAGCGATAGGACGGAGGAGGACGAGCAGTACTTC
TRBJ1-2 | . | TRBD1 | TRBV4-1 | CASSQDSRTGLGYTF | TGCGCCAGCAGCCAAGATTCTAGGACAGGGCTTGGCTACACCTTC
TRBJ1-2 | . | TRBD1 | TRBV28 | CASSLGAGGYGYTF | TGTGCCAGCAGTTTAGGGGCAGGGGGCTATGGCTACACCTTC
TRBJ2-3 | . | TRBD2 | TRBV15 | CATSREAGGWNTQYF | TGTGCCACCAGCAGAGAAGCGGGAGGATGGAATACGCAGTATTTT
TRBJ2-7 | . | TRBD1 | TRBV13 | CASSLGQGAYEQYF | TGTGCCAGCAGCCTGGGACAGGGGGCATACGAGCAGTACTTC
TRBJ1-3 | . | . | TRBV28 | CASSFSGGNTIYF | TGTGCCAGCAGTTTTTCGGGGGGAAACACCATATATTTT
TRBJ1-4 | . | TRBD1 | TRBV11-1 | CASSLPGTGEEKLFF | TGTGCCAGCAGCTTACCCGGGACAGGGGAAGAAAAACTGTTTTTT
TRBJ2-1 | . | TRBD2 | TRBV5-1 | CASSLGGTIPYNEQFF | TGCGCCAGCAGCTTGGGCGGGACTATCCCCTACAATGAGCAGTTCTTC
TRBJ2-7 | few | TRBD2 | TRBV5-1 | CASSLLAGGSYEQYF | TGCGCCAGCAGCTTACTAGCGGGGGGCTCCTACGAGCAGTACTTC
TRBJ1-1 | . | . | TRBV7-8 | CASSSSLRNTEAFF | TGTGCCAGCAGCTCTTCCTTGAGGAACACTGAAGCTTTCTTT
TRBJ2-2 | . | . | TRBV11-2 | CASSHQGNTGELFF | TGTGCCAGCAGCCACCAGGGGAACACCGGGGAGCTGTTTTTT
TRBJ2-3 | . | . | TRBV4-1 | CASSQEEGPGTQYF | TGCGCCAGCAGCCAAGAAGAAGGCCCGGGTACGCAGTATTTT
TRBJ2-6 | . | TRBD1 | TRBV5-6 | CASSFGQASSGANVLTF | TGTGCCAGCAGCTTCGGACAGGCCAGCTCTGGGGCCAACGTCCTGACTTTC
TRBJ2-3 | . | TRBD2 | TRBV4-2 | CASSPESGRGADTQYF | TGTGCCAGCAGCCCAGAGAGCGGGAGGGGGGCAGATACGCAGTATTTT
TRBJ1-2 | . | . | TRBV30 | CAWSLGANYGYTF | TGTGCCTGGAGTTTGGGCGCTAACTATGGCTACACCTTC
TRBJ1-5 | . | . | TRBV11-3 | CASSLERVWGQPQHF | TGTGCCAGCAGCTTAGAGCGGGTTTGGGGTCAGCCCCAGCATTTT